The rows below give T cell receptor beta chains drawn from one sample of a study of response to subunit inactivated influenza vaccine. TCRdb reanalysed the RT-PCR reads using MiXCR and keeps one entry per CDR3 protein. The data show around 320,000 distinct CDR3 sequences, approximately 21% seen once. Sequences were derived from PBMCs from blood, sampled 21 months after vaccination. The receptors were sampled from a man between 50 and 70 years old who received an inactivated influenza vaccine. Each CDR3 is given with its conserved first and last residue. A D gene is named only where the DNA matches it firmly. Rows give clone size only sometimes, using once, few, many, or a class for an expanded clone.

v_call	j_call	clone_size	d_call	cdr3_aa	cdr3_nt
TRBV20-1	TRBJ2-4	.	.	CSASMVAQPGNIQYF	TGCAGTGCTAGTATGGTTGCCCAACCTGGAAACATTCAGTACTTC
TRBV28	TRBJ2-5	.	TRBD1	CASSLYTGGYETQYF	TGTGCCAGCAGTTTATACACAGGGGGCTACGAGACCCAGTACTTC
TRBV5-6	TRBJ2-1	.	.	CASSLAPTRVLGEQFF	TGTGCCAGCAGCTTGGCTCCGACTAGAGTTCTTGGTGAGCAGTTCTTC
TRBV4-1	TRBJ1-2	few	.	CASSQGTGNYGYTF	TGCGCCAGCAGCCAAGGAACAGGGAACTATGGCTACACCTTC
TRBV27	TRBJ1-5	few	.	CASSFGGRGQPQHF	TGTGCCAGCAGTTTCGGAGGACGTGGTCAGCCCCAGCATTTT
TRBV20-1	TRBJ1-3	.	.	CSAREPLDSGNTIYF	TGCAGTGCTAGAGAACCCCTGGACTCTGGAAACACCATATATTTT
TRBV12-3/TRBV12-4	TRBJ1-4	many	TRBD1	CASRRTGEKLFF	TGTGCCAGCAGGCGGACAGGGGAAAAACTGTTTTTT
TRBV6-2/TRBV6-3	TRBJ2-7	.	.	CASSYPGDRGTYEQYF	TGTGCCAGCAGTTATCCGGGGGATCGAGGCACCTACGAGCAGTACTTC
TRBV18	TRBJ2-3	.	TRBD2	CASSPSGGTTDTQYF	TGTGCCAGCTCACCTAGCGGGGGGACCACAGATACGCAGTATTTT
TRBV12-3/TRBV12-4	TRBJ2-5	.	.	CASSFRGEETQYF	TGTGCCAGCAGTTTTAGAGGGGAGGAGACCCAGTACTTC
TRBV2	TRBJ2-2	.	.	CASSEAYGGELFF	TGTGCCAGCAGTGAAGCGTACGGCGGGGAGCTGTTTTTT
TRBV4-3	TRBJ2-1	.	.	CASSQNSRNRYNEQFF	TGCGCCAGCAGCCAAAACAGTCGAAATCGATACAATGAGCAGTTCTTC
TRBV6-2/TRBV6-3	TRBJ2-2	few	.	CASSYFVWTANTGELFF	TGTGCCAGCAGTTATTTTGTCTGGACAGCGAACACCGGGGAGCTGTTTTTT
TRBV6-1	TRBJ2-5	many	.	CASSEGETQYF	TGTGCCAGCAGTGAAGGGGAGACCCAGTACTTC
TRBV4-2	TRBJ1-5	few	.	CASSQEEQINQPQHF	TGTGCCAGCAGCCAAGAGGAGCAGATAAATCAGCCCCAGCATTTT
TRBV5-1	TRBJ2-7	.	TRBD1	CASSLTGGGYEQYF	TGCGCCAGCAGCTTGACAGGGGGCGGTTACGAGCAGTACTTC
TRBV29-1	TRBJ1-5	.	.	CSVAGYSNQPQHF	TGCAGCGTTGCAGGCTATAGCAATCAGCCCCAGCATTTT
TRBV7-9	TRBJ2-3	.	.	CASSLAQSTDTQYF	TGTGCCAGCAGCTTAGCCCAGAGCACTGATACGCAGTATTTT
TRBV2	TRBJ1-3	few	.	CASSEIGRSGNTIYF	TGTGCCAGCAGTGAAATTGGGAGGTCTGGAAACACCATATATTTT
TRBV5-1	TRBJ1-2	few	.	CASSLGKANYGYTF	TGCGCCAGCAGCTTGGGAAAGGCTAACTATGGCTACACCTTC
TRBV5-1	TRBJ1-4	few	TRBD1	CASSLDGRGTNEKLFF	TGCGCCAGCAGCTTGGACGGCAGGGGGACTAATGAAAAACTGTTTTTT
TRBV20-1	TRBJ1-5	few	.	CSAKSFGAQPQHF	TGCAGTGCTAAGAGTTTCGGGGCCCAGCCCCAGCATTTT
TRBV6-2/TRBV6-3	TRBJ1-1	.	.	CASSYSHFGGTEAFF	TGTGCCAGCAGTTACTCGCATTTCGGCGGCACTGAAGCTTTCTTT
TRBV7-9	TRBJ2-7	.	.	CASSSRARAYEQYF	TGTGCCAGCAGCTCACGGGCCAGGGCCTACGAGCAGTACTTC
TRBV7-9	TRBJ1-1	few	.	CASSPDGEAFF	TGTGCCAGCAGCCCCGACGGAGAAGCTTTCTTT
TRBV7-9	TRBJ2-1	.	TRBD2	CASSLAVRGAMFF	TGTGCCAGCAGCTTAGCCGTGCGGGGGGCGATGTTCTTC
TRBV12-3/TRBV12-4	TRBJ2-7	.	.	CASSWDQGRIYEQYF	TGTGCCAGCAGTTGGGATCAGGGGAGAATCTACGAGCAGTACTTC
TRBV4-3	TRBJ1-2	few	TRBD1	CASSQRTGVGTSDGYTF	TGCGCCAGCAGCCAACGGACAGGGGTCGGGACTAGCGATGGCTACACCTTC
TRBV6-2/TRBV6-3	TRBJ2-7	.	.	CASSKLTYEQYF	TGTGCCAGCAGTAAACTGACATACGAGCAGTACTTC
TRBV4-3	TRBJ1-2	.	TRBD1	CASSQGTGGIEGYTF	TGCGCCAGCAGCCAAGGGACAGGGGGCATCGAGGGCTACACCTTC
TRBV25-1	TRBJ1-2	many	TRBD1	CASSGTGGNYGYTF	TGTGCCAGCAGTGGGACAGGGGGGAACTATGGCTACACCTTC
TRBV28	TRBJ2-7	many	.	CASSPPLEGLNYEQYF	TGTGCCAGCAGTCCACCCCTCGAAGGGCTCAACTACGAGCAGTACTTC
TRBV2	TRBJ2-7	.	.	CASSEVQGYYEQYF	TGTGCCAGCAGTGAAGTCCAGGGGTATTACGAGCAGTACTTC
TRBV7-2	TRBJ1-3	.	.	CASSLAMGSGNTIYF	TGTGCCAGCAGCTTAGCTATGGGCTCTGGAAACACCATATATTTT
TRBV10-3	TRBJ2-7	.	.	CAISDAGQNYEQYF	TGTGCCATCAGTGACGCGGGGCAGAACTACGAGCAGTACTTC
TRBV9	TRBJ2-1	.	.	CASSVSGVVYNEQFF	TGTGCCAGCAGCGTTAGCGGAGTAGTATACAATGAGCAGTTCTTC
TRBV20-1	TRBJ1-1	.	.	CSASVGGFMNTEAFF	TGCAGTGCTAGTGTAGGAGGGTTCATGAACACTGAAGCTTTCTTT
TRBV4-2	TRBJ1-1	many	.	CASSLLQLTGTEAFF	TGTGCCAGCAGCCTCCTACAACTCACAGGGACTGAAGCTTTCTTT
TRBV20-1	TRBJ1-2	few	TRBD1	CSAKQGVPYLPYGYTF	TGCAGTGCTAAACAGGGGGTGCCCTACTTGCCCTACGGCTACACCTTC
TRBV30	TRBJ1-2	many	.	CAWSVQQHYGYTF	TGTGCCTGGAGTGTACAACAGCACTATGGCTACACCTTC
TRBV10-2	TRBJ1-4	few	.	CASSESLLELFF	TGCGCCAGCAGTGAGTCGTTGTTGGAACTGTTTTTT
TRBV7-8	TRBJ1-1	.	.	CASSLGPYSGSTEAFF	TGTGCCAGCAGCTTAGGACCATACTCGGGCTCCACTGAAGCTTTCTTT
TRBV4-1	TRBJ1-1	.	TRBD1	CASSPSGTVNTEAFF	TGCGCCAGCAGCCCCTCCGGGACAGTGAACACTGAAGCTTTCTTT
TRBV4-2	TRBJ2-7	.	TRBD2	CASSKSGVSGSEQYF	TGTGCCAGCAGTAAAAGTGGGGTTAGCGGGAGCGAGCAGTACTTC
TRBV4-2	TRBJ1-2	.	.	CASSLTPRDDYGYTF	TGTGCCAGCAGCCTAACACCCCGGGACGACTATGGCTACACCTTC
TRBV2	TRBJ2-1	few	TRBD2	CASRGAGGPGDEQFF	TGTGCCAGCAGGGGAGCGGGAGGTCCTGGGGATGAGCAGTTCTTC
TRBV20-1	TRBJ2-7	.	TRBD1	CSARETGASEQYF	TGCAGTGCTAGAGAGACAGGGGCGAGCGAGCAGTACTTC
TRBV19	TRBJ2-2	.	.	CASRQDRIGELFF	TGTGCCAGTCGACAAGACAGGATCGGGGAGCTGTTTTTT
TRBV5-5	TRBJ1-1	few	.	CASSLEGVTAFF	TGTGCCAGCAGCTTGGAAGGGGTAACGGCTTTCTTT
TRBV7-7	TRBJ2-3	.	.	CASSAEQGLAQYF	TGTGCTAGCAGCGCTGAACAGGGTTTGGCGCAGTATTTT
TRBV12-3/TRBV12-4	TRBJ2-3	.	TRBD2	CASRRGSGGTDTQYF	TGTGCCAGCAGGCGGGGAAGCGGGGGGACAGATACGCAGTATTTT